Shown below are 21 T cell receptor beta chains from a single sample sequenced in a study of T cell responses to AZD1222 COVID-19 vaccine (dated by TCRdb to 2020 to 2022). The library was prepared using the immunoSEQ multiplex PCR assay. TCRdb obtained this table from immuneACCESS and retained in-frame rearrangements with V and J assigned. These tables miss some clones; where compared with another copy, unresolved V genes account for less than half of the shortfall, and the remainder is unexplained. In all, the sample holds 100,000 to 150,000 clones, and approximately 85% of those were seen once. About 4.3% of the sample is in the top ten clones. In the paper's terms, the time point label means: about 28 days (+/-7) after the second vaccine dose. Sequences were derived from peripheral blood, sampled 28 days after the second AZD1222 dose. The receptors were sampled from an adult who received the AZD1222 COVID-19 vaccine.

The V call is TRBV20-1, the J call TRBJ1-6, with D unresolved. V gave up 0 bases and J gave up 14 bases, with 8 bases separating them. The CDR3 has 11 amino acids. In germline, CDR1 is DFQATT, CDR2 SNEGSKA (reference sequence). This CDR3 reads CSARDPASLHF. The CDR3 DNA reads TGCAGTGCTAGAGATCCGGCCTCCCTCCACTTT.

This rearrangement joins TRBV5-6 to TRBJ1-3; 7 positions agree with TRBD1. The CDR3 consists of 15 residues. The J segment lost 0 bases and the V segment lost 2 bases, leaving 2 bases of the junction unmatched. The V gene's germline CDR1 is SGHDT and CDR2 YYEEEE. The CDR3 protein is CASSFGTVSGNTIYF. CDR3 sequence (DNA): TGTGCCAGCAGCTTCGGGACAGTCTCTGGAAACACCATATATTTT.

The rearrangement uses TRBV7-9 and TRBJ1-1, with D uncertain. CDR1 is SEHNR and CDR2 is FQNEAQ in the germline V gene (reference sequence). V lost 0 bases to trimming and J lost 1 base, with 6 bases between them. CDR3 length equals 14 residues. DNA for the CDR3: TGTGCCAGCAGCTTAGCGTCAGAGAACACTGAAGCTTTCTTT. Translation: CASSLASENTEAFF.

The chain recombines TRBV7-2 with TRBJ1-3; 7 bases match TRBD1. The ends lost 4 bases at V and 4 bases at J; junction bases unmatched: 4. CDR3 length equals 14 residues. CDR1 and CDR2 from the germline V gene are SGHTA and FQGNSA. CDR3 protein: CASSYRGSGNTIYF. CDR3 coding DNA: TGTGCCAGCAGCTACAGGGGATCAGGAAACACCATATATTTT.

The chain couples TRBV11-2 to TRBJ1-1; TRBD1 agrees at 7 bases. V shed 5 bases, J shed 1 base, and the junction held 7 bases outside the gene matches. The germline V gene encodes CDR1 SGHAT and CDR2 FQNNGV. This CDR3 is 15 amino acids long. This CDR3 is CASSLQGNRNTEAFF. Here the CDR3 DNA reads TGTGCCAGCAGCCTACAGGGGAATCGGAACACTGAAGCTTTCTTT.

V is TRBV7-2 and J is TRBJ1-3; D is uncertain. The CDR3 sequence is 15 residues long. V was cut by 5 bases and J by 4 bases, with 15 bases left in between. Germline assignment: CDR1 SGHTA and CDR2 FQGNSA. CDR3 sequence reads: CASSPGPGAGNTIYF. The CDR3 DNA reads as TGTGCCAGCAGCCCCGGACCAGGCGCGGGAAACACCATATATTTT. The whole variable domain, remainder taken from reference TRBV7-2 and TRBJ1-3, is GAGVSQSPSNKVTEKGKDVELRCDPISGHTALYWYRQSLGQGLEFLIYFQGNSAPDKSGLPSDRFSAERTGGSVSTLTIQRTQQEDSAVYLCASSPGPGAGNTIYFGEGSWLTVV.

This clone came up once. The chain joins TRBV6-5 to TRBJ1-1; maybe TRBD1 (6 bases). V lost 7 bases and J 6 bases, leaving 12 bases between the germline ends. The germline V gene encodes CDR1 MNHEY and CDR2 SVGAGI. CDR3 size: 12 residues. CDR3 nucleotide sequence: TGTGCCAGCATCCAAGACAGGCCTGAAGCTTTCTTT. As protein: CASIQDRPEAFF.

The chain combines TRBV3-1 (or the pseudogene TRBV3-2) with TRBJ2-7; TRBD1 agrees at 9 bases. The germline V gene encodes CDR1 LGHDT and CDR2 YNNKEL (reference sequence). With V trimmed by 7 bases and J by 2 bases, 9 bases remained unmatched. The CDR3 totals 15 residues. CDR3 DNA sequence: TGTGCCAGCACCGAAACAGGGGGCCCTACCTACGAGCAGTACTTC. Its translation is CASTETGGPTYEQYF.

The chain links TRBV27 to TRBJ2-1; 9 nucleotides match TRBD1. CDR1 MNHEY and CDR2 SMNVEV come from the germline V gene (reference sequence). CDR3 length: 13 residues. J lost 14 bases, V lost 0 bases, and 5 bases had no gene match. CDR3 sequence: CASSLSLQGAEFF. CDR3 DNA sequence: TGTGCCAGCAGTTTATCGCTACAGGGGGCAGAGTTCTTC.

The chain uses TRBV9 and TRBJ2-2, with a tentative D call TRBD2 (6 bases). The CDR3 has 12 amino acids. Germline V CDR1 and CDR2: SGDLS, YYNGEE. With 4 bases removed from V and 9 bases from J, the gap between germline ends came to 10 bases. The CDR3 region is CASSRGLRELFF. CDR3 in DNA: TGTGCCAGCAGCCGGGGACTTCGGGAGCTGTTTTTT.

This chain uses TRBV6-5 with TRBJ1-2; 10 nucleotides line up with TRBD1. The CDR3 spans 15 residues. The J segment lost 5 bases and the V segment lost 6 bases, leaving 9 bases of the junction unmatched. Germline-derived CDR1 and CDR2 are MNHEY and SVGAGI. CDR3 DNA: TGTGCCAGCAGAGTTCCCGGGACAGGGGCGTATGGCTACACCTTC. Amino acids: CASRVPGTGAYGYTF.

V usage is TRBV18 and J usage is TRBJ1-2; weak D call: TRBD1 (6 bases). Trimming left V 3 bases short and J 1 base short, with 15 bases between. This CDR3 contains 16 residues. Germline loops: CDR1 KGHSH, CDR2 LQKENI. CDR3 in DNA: TGTGCCAGCTCACCGGAATCGAGGGGGAATAACTATGGCTACACCTTC. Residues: CASSPESRGNNYGYTF.

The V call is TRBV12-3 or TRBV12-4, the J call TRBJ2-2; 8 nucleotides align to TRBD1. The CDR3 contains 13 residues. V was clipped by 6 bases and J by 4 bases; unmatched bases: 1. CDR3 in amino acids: CASRQGATGELFF. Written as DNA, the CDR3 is TGTGCCAGCAGGCAGGGGGCCACCGGGGAGCTGTTTTTT.

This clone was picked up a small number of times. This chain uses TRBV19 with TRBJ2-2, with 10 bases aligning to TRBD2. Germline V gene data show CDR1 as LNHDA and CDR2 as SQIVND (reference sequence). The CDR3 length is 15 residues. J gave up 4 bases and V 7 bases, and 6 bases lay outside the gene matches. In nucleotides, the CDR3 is TGTGCCAGTAAGCGGGGGGGTCGTATCACCGGGGAGCTGTTTTTT. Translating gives CASKRGGRITGELFF.

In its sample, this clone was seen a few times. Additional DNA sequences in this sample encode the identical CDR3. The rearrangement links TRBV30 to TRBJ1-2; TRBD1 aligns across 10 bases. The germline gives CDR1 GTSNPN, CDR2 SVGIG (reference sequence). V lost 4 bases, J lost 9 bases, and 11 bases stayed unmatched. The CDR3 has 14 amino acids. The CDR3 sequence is CAWIRDRGRGSYTF. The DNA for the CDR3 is TGTGCCTGGATCCGAGACAGGGGGCGGGGGAGCTACACCTTC.

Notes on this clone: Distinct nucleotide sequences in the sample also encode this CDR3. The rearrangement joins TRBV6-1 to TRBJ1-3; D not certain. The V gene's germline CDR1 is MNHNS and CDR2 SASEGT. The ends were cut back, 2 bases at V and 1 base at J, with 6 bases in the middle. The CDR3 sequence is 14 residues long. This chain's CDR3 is CASSEMGSGNTIYF. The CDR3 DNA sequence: TGTGCCAGCAGTGAAATGGGTTCTGGAAACACCATATATTTT.

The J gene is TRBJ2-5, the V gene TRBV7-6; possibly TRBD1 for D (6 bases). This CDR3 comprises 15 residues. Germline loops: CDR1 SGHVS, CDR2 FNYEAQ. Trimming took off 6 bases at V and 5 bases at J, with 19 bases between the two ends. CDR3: CASSSRHRESETQYF. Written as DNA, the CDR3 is TGTGCCAGCAGTTCACGTCACAGGGAGTCGGAGACCCAGTACTTC.

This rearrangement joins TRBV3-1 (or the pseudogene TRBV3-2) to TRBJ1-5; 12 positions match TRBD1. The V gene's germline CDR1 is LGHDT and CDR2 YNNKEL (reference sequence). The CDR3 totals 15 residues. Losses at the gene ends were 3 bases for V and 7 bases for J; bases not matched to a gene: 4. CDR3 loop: CASSQGTGGRQPQHF. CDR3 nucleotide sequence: TGTGCCAGCAGCCAGGGGACAGGGGGCCGGCAGCCCCAGCATTTT.

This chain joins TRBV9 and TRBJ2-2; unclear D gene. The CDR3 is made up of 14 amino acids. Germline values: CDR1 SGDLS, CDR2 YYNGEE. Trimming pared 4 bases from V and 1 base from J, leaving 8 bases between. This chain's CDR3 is CASSSPGNTGELFF. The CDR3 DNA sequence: TGTGCCAGCAGCTCCCCAGGGAACACCGGGGAGCTGTTTTTT. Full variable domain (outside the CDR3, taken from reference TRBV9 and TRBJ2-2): DSGVTQTPKHLITATGQRVTLRCSPRSGDLSVYWYQQSLDQGLQFLIQYYNGEERAKGNILERFSAQQFPDLHSELNLSSLELGDSALYFCASSSPGNTGELFFGEGSRLTVL.

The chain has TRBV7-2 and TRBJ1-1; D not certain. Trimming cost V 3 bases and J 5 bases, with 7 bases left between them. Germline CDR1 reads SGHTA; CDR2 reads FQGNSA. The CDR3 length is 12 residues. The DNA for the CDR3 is TGTGCCAGCAGCTTTCAGGAGACTGAAGCTTTCTTT. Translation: CASSFQETEAFF. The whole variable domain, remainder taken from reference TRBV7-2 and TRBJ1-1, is GAGVSQSPSNKVTEKGKDVELRCDPISGHTALYWYRQSLGQGLEFLIYFQGNSAPDKSGLPSDRFSAERTGGSVSTLTIQRTQQEDSAVYLCASSFQETEAFFGQGTRLTVV.

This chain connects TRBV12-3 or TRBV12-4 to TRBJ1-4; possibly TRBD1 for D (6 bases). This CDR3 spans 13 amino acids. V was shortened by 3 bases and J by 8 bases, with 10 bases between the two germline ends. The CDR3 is CASSLQQGEKLFF. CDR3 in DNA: TGTGCCAGCAGTTTGCAGCAGGGGGAAAAACTGTTTTTT.